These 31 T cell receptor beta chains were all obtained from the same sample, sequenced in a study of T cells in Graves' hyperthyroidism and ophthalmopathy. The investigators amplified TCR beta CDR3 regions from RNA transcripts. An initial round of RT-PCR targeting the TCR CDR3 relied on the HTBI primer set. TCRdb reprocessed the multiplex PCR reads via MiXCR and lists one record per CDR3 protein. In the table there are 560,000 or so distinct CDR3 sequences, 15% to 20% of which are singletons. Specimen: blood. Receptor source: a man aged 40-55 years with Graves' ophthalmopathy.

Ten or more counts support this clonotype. The CDR3, as DNA: TGTGCCAGCAGCCCTATCACCGGGGAGCTGTTTTTT. This codes for CASSPITGELFF. V and J are TRBV7-2 and TRBJ2-2; D unresolved. Germline V gives CDR1 SGHTA, CDR2 FQGNSA. Trimming stripped 5 bases from V and 4 bases from J, with 5 bases between. The CDR3 totals 12 residues. The full variable domain, its missing parts supplied by reference TRBV7-2 and TRBJ2-2, is GAGVSQSPSNKVTEKGKDVELRCDPISGHTALYWYRQSLGQGLEFLIYFQGNSAPDKSGLPSDRFSAERTGGSVSTLTIQRTQQEDSAVYLCASSPITGELFFGEGSRLTVL.

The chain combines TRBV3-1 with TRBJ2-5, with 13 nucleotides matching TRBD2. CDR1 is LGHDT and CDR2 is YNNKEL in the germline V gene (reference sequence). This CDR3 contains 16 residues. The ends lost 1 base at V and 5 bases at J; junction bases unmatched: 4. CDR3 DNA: TGTGCCAGCAGCCAAGGGACTAGCGGGGGCGGCGAGACCCAGTACTTC. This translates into CASSQGTSGGGETQYF.

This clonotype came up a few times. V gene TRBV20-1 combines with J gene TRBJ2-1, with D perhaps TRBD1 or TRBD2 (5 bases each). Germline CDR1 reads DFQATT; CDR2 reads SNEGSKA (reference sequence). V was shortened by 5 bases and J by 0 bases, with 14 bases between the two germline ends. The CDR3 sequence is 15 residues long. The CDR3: CSASVGTYSYNEQFF. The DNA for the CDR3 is TGCAGTGCTTCCGTAGGGACCTACTCCTACAATGAGCAGTTCTTC.

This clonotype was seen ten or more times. CDR3 region: CASKERDRNTIYF. DNA for the CDR3: TGTGCCAGCAAGGAGAGGGACAGAAACACCATATATTTT. This chain connects TRBV2 to TRBJ1-3; D might be TRBD1 (6 bases). This CDR3 is built from 13 residues. The V gene lost 7 bases and the J gene lost 5 bases, with 12 bases spanning the gap. CDR1 and CDR2 from the germline V gene are SNHLY and FYNNEI.

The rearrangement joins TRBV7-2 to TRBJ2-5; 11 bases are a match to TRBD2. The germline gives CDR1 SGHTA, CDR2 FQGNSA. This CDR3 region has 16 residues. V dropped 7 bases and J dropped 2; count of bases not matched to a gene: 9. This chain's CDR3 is CASTHGVAGGQETQYF. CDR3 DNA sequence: TGTGCCAGCACCCATGGGGTAGCGGGGGGGCAAGAGACCCAGTACTTC.

The CDR3 bases are TGCGCCAGCAGTTCTAGTCTAGCGGACTACACCGGGGAGCTGTTTTTT. It encodes CASSSSLADYTGELFF. The chain has TRBV4-3 and TRBJ2-2, with 7 nucleotides matching TRBD2. From germline, CDR1 is LGHNA and CDR2 YSLEER. Trimming removed 6 bases from V and 3 bases from J; junction bases left unmatched: 10. The CDR3 extends over 16 amino acids.

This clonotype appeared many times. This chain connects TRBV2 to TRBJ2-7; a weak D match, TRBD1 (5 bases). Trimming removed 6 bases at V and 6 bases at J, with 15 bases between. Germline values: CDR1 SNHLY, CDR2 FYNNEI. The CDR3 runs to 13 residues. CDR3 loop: CASSTKQGTEQYF. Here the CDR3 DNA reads TGTGCCAGCAGCACCAAGCAGGGTACCGAGCAGTACTTC.

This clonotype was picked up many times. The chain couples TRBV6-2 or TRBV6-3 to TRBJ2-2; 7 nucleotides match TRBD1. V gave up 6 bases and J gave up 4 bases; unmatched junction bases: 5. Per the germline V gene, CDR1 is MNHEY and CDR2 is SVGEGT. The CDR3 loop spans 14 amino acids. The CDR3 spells CASRLTGSTGELFF. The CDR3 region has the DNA TGTGCCAGCAGACTGACAGGGAGCACCGGGGAGCTGTTTTTT.

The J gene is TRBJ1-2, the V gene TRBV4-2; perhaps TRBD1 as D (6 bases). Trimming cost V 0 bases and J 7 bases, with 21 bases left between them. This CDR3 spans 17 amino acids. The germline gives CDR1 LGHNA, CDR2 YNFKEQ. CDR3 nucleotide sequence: TGTGCCAGCAGCCAAGATTTTGGTGGGGGGCTCCTCTGTGGCTACACCTTC. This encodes CASSQDFGGGLLCGYTF.

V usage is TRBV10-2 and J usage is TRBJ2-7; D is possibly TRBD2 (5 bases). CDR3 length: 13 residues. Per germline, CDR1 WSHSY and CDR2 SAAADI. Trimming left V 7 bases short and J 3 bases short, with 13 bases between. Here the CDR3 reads CASNFRGHYEQYF. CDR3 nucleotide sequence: TGCGCCAGCAACTTCCGCGGGCACTACGAGCAGTACTTC.

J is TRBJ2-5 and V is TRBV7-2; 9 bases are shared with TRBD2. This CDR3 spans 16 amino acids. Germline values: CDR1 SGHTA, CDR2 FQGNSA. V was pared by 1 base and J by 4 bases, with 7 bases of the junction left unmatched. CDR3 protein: CASSLEGRGGRETQYF. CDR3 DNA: TGTGCCAGCAGCTTAGAAGGGCGGGGGGGCCGAGAGACCCAGTACTTC.

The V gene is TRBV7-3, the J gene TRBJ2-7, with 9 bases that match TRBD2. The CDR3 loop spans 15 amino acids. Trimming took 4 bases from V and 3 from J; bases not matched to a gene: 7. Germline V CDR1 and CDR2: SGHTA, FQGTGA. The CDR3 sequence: CASSSSAGGIYEQYF. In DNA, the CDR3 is TGTGCCAGCAGCTCCTCCGCGGGAGGGATCTACGAGCAGTACTTC.

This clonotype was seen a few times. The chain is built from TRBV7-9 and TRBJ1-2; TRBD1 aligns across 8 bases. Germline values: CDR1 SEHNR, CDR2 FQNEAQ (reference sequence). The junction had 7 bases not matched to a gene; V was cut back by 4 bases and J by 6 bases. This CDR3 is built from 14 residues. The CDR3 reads CASSSWTGSDGYTF. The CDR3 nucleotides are TGTGCCAGCAGCTCTTGGACAGGGTCGGATGGCTACACCTTC.

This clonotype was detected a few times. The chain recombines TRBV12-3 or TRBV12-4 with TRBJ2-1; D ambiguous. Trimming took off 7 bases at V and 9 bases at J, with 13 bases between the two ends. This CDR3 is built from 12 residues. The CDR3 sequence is CASTPWPGEQFF. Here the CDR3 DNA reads TGTGCCAGCACCCCTTGGCCTGGTGAGCAGTTCTTC.

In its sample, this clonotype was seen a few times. The CDR3 protein is CASSLVKGAPNSPLHF. The DNA of the CDR3 is TGTGCCAGCTCACTTGTCAAAGGGGCCCCCAATTCACCCCTCCACTTT. This chain links TRBV18 with TRBJ1-6; weak D call: TRBD1 (5 bases). V shed 4 bases and J shed 7 bases, with 17 bases lying between them. Germline lookup yields CDR1 KGHSH and CDR2 LQKENI. CDR3 size: 16 residues.

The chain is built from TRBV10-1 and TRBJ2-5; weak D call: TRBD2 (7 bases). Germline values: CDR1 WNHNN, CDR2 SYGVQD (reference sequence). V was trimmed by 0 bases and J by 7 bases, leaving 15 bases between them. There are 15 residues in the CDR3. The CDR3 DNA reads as TGCGCCAGCAGTGAGTCGATTCAGGGGAGGGCGACCCAGTACTTC. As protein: CASSESIQGRATQYF.

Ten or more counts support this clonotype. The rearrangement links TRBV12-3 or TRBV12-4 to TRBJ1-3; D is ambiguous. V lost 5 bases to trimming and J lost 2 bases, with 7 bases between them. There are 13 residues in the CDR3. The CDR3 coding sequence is TGTGCCAGCAGTGCAAGGACTGGAAACACCATATATTTT. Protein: CASSARTGNTIYF.

CDR3 loop: CSVDVGKGKLFF. The CDR3, as DNA: TGCAGCGTTGACGTGGGGAAGGGGAAACTGTTTTTT. V and J are TRBV29-1 and TRBJ1-4, with a tentative D call TRBD1 (5 bases). Germline V gene lookup returns CDR1 SQVTM and CDR2 ANQGSEA. V was pared by 3 bases and J by 11 bases, with 13 bases between. This CDR3 is built from 12 residues.

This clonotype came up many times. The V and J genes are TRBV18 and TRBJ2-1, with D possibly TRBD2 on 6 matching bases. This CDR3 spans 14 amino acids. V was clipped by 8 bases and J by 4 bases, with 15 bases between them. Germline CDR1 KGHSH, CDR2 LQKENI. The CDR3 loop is CASSPRDSYNEQFF. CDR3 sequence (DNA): TGTGCCAGCAGCCCCCGGGACTCATACAATGAGCAGTTCTTC.

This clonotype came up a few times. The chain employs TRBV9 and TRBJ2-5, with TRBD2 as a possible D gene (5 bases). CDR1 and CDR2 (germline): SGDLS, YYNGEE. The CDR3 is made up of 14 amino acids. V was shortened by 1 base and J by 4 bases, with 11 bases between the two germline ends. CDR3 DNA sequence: TGTGCCAGCAGCGTACGTGGGAGTGGAGAGACCCAGTACTTC. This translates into CASSVRGSGETQYF.

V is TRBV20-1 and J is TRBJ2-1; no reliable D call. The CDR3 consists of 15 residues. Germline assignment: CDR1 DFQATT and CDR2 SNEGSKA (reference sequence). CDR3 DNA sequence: TGCAGCGGTAGTGTTTCAACAGCCCTCTACAATGAGCAGTTCTTC. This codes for CSGSVSTALYNEQFF.

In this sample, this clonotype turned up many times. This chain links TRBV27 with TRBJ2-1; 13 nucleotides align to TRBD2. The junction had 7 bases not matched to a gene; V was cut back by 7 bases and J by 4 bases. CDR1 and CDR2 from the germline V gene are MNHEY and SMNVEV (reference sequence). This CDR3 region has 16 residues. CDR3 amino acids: CASNSGTSGIYNEQFF. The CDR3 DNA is TGTGCCAGCAATTCCGGGACTAGCGGGATATACAATGAGCAGTTCTTC.

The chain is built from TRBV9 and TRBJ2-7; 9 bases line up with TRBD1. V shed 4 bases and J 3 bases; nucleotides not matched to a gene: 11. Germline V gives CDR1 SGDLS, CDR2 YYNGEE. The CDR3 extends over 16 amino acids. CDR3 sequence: CASSNSPGQGSYEQYF. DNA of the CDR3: TGTGCCAGCAGCAACAGCCCGGGACAGGGCAGCTACGAGCAGTACTTC.

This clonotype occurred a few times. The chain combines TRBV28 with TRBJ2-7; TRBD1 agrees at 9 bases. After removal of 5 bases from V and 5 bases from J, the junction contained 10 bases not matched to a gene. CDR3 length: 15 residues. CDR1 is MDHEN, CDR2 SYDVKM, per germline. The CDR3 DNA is TGTGCCAGCAGTCTCCCGGGACAGGGCAACCACGAGCAGTACTTC. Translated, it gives CASSLPGQGNHEQYF. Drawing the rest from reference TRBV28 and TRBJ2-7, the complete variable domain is DVKVTQSSRYLVKRTGEKVFLECVQDMDHENMFWYRQDPGLGLRLIYFSYDVKMKEKGDIPEGYSVSREKKERFSLILESASTNQTSMYLCASSLPGQGNHEQYFGPGTRLTVT.

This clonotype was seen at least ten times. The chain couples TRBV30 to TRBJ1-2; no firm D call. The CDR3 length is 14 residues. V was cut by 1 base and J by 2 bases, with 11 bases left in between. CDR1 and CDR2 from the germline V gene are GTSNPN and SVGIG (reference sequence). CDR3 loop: CAWSETTRNYGYTF. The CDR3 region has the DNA TGTGCCTGGAGTGAAACAACTCGGAACTATGGCTACACCTTC.

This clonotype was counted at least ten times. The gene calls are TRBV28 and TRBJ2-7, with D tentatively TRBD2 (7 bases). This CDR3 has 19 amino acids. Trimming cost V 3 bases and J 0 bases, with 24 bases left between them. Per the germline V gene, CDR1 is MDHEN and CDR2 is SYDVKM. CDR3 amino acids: CASSFPAQGQTSSSYEQYF. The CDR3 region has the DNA TGTGCCAGCAGTTTCCCCGCACAGGGTCAGACTAGCAGCTCCTACGAGCAGTACTTC. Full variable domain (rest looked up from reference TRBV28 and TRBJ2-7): DVKVTQSSRYLVKRTGEKVFLECVQDMDHENMFWYRQDPGLGLRLIYFSYDVKMKEKGDIPEGYSVSREKKERFSLILESASTNQTSMYLCASSFPAQGQTSSSYEQYFGPGTRLTVT.

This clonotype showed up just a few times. The CDR3 DNA sequence: TGTGCCTGGAGCCCGTATTGGGGAGGCGATGGCTACACCTTC. Protein sequence: CAWSPYWGGDGYTF. The chain uses TRBV30 and TRBJ1-2; D is unresolved. V dropped 3 bases and J dropped 6 bases, with 17 bases sitting between them. This CDR3 is built from 14 residues. Germline assignment: CDR1 GTSNPN and CDR2 SVGIG (reference sequence).

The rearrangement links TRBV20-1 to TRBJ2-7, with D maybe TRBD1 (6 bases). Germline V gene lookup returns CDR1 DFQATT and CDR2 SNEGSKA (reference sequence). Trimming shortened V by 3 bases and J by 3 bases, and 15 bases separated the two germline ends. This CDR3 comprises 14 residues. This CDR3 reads CSASPNRANYEQYF. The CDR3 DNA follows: TGCAGTGCTAGCCCCAACAGGGCTAACTACGAGCAGTACTTC.

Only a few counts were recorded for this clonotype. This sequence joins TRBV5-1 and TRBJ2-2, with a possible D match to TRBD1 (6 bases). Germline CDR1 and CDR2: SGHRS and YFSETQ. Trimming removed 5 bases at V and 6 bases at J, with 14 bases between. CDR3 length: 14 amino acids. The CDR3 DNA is TGCGCCAGCAGTGCACAACAGGGACCCGGGGAGCTGTTTTTT. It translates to CASSAQQGPGELFF. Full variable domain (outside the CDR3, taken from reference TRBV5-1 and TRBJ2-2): KAGVTQTPRYLIKTRGQQVTLSCSPISGHRSVSWYQQTPGQGLQFLFEYFSETQRNKGNFPGRFSGRQFSNSRSEMNVSTLELGDSALYLCASSAQQGPGELFFGEGSRLTVL.

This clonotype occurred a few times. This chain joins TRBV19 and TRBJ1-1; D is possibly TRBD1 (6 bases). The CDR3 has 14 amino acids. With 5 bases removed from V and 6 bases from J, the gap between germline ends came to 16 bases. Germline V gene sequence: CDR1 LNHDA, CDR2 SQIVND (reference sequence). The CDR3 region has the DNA TGTGCCAGTAGTGTACAGGGTTATGGCGCTGAAGCTTTCTTT. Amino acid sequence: CASSVQGYGAEAFF.

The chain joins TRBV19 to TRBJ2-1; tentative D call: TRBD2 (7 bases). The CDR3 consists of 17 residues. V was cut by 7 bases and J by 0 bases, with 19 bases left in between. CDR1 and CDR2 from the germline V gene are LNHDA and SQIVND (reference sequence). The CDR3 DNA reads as TGTGCCAGTAAGCGGGATGGGGGGCAAACCTCCTACAATGAGCAGTTCTTC. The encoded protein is CASKRDGGQTSYNEQFF.